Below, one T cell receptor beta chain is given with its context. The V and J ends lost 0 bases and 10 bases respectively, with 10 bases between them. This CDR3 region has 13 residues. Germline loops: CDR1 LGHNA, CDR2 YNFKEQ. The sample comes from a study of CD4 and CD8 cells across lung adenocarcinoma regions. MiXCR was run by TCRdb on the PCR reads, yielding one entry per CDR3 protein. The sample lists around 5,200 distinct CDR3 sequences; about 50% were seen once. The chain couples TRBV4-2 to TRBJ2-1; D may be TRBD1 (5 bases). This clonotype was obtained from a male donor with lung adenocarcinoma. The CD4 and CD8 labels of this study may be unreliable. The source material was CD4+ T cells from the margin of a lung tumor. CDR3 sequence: CASSQEGVGEQFF. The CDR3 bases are TGTGCCAGCAGCCAAGAAGGGGTCGGGGAGCAGTTCTTC.